The clone carrying this TCR beta chain was observed a few times. Its antigen is still unknown. The sample holds other DNA sequences that translate to the same CDR3. The entry originates in a study of T cell responses to AZD1222 COVID-19 vaccine. Whole-study results and caveats: White British ancestry dominated among donors, who included more females, and clonal diversity was possibly underestimated.

Libraries were prepared by immunoSEQ multiplex PCR; TCRdb keeps only in-frame clonotypes and omits some of them. The sample records 150,000 to 200,000 clones, about 87% being singletons. This TCR derives from an adult in good health. This specimen was peripheral blood, taken on day 0 of MenACWY control vaccination.

The CDR3 region has the DNA TGTGCCAGCAGCCAAGATCCCGGTAGCTCCTACGAGCAGTACTTC. Translating it yields CASSQDPGSSYEQYF. The rearrangement joins TRBV3-1 (or the pseudogene TRBV3-2) to TRBJ2-7, with no clear D. CDR1 and CDR2 from the germline V gene are LGHDT and YNNKEL (reference sequence). CDR3 length: 15 amino acids. V was clipped by 0 bases and J by 0 bases, with 9 bases between them.